This TCR beta chain comes out of a study of shared clonotypes between healthy human individuals. Findings of the study overall: A reduction in generation probabilities was seen for non-shared clonotypes relative to those shared by all four donors.

CD4+ cell separation produced CD45RA+ naive and CD45RA-negative memory subsets. The repertoire was sequenced with immunoSEQ multiplex PCR; TCRdb's copy has only in-frame clones and lacks some. This sample has 1,500,000 or so clones, with roughly 98.5% found just once. On this clone: Its antigen is as yet unknown.

The receptor was derived from a man under 40 in good health. Sequenced input: naive CD4+ T cells sorted from blood. Subset here: CD45RA+ positively selected.

The CDR3 bases are TGTGCCAGCTCACCAGGCACCAAAGGACTAGCGGAAGAGACCCAGTACTTC. Protein: CASSPGTKGLAEETQYF. This chain links TRBV18 with TRBJ2-5, with 10 nucleotides matching TRBD2. In germline, CDR1 is KGHSH, CDR2 LQKENI. The CDR3 contains 17 residues. With 2 bases clipped from V and 3 bases from J, the junction kept 9 bases outside the gene matches.